The clone carrying this T cell receptor (beta chain) was seen only a few times. Its target is not known. The junction and the germline gene differ at one end; a read error may be behind it. These data come from a study of read filtering for tumor transcriptome and immune sequencing. Study at large: TCR-mapped reads were about 3.5 to 10.27 million with IR-seq versus about 85 to 1273 with RNA-seq. Study-wide results and caveats: RNA-seq captured clonotypes less deeply and reliably than IR-seq.

Bone marrow was sampled from every patient at the time of active disease. This library used approximately 0.4 ug RNA and molecular barcoded adaptors spanning alpha/delta and beta/gamma chains. MiXCR, applied by TCRdb to the reads, yields one record per CDR3 protein. The profile shows about 6,000 distinct CDR3 sequences, less than 25% of them singletons. CDR1 SGHTA and CDR2 FQGNSA come from the germline V gene. The CDR3 runs 16 residues. The J gene is TRBJ2-1, the V gene TRBV7-2, with TRBD2 identical over 13 bases. This receptor was identified in a donor aged 40 or over with multiple myeloma. Specimen: a population of CD138-negative cells sorted from bone marrow. Here the CDR3 reads CASSSGLAGVFDERFF. DNA of the CDR3: TGTGCCAGCAGCTCAGGACTAGCGGGAGTTTTTGATGAGCGGTTCTTC.